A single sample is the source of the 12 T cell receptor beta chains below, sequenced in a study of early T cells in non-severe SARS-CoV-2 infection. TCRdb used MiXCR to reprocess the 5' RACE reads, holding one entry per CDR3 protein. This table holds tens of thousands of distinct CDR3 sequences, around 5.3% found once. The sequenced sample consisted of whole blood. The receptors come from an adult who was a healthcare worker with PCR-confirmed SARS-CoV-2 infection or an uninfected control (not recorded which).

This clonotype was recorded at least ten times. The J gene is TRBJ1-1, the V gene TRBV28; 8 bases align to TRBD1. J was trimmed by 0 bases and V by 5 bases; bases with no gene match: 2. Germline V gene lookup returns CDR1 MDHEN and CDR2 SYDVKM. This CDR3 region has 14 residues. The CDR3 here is CASSVDRVNTEAFF. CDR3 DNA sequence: TGTGCCAGCAGTGTGGACAGGGTGAACACTGAAGCTTTCTTT. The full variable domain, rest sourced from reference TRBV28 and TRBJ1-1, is DVKVTQSSRYLVKRTGEKVFLECVQDMDHENMFWYRQDPGLGLRLIYFSYDVKMKEKGDIPEGYSVSREKKERFSLILESASTNQTSMYLCASSVDRVNTEAFFGQGTRLTVV.

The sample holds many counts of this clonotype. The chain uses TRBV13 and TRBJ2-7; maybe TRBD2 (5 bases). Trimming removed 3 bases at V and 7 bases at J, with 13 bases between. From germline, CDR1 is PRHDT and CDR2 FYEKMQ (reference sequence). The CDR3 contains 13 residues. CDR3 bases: TGTGCCAGCAGCTTGAGGGTCGAAGGAGAGCAGTACTTC. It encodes CASSLRVEGEQYF.

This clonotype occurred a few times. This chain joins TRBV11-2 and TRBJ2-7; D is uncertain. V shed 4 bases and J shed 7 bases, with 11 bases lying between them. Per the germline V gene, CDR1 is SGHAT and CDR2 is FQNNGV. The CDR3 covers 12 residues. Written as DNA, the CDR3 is TGTGCCAGCAGCTCCGGTCTCCTAGAGCAGTACTTC. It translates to CASSSGLLEQYF.

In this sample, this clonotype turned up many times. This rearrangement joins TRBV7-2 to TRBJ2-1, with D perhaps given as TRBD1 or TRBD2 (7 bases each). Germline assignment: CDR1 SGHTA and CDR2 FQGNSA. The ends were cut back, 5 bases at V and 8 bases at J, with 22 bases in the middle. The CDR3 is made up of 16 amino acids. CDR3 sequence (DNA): TGTGCCAGCAGCCCGGGAGGTAAGGGGGCTAGGGATGAGCAGTTCTTC. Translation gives CASSPGGKGARDEQFF.

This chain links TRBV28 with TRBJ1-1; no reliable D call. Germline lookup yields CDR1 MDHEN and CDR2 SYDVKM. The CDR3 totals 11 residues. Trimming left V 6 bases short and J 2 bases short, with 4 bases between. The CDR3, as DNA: TGTGCCAGCAGATTAAACACTGAAGCTTTCTTT. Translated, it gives CASRLNTEAFF. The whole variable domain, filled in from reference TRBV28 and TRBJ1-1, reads DVKVTQSSRYLVKRTGEKVFLECVQDMDHENMFWYRQDPGLGLRLIYFSYDVKMKEKGDIPEGYSVSREKKERFSLILESASTNQTSMYLCASRLNTEAFFGQGTRLTVV.

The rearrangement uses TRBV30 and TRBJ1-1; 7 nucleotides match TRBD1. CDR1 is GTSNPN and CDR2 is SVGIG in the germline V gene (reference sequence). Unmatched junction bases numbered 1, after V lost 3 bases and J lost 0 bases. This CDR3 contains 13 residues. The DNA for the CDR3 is TGTGCCTGGAGGGGACAGCTGAACACTGAAGCTTTCTTT. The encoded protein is CAWRGQLNTEAFF.

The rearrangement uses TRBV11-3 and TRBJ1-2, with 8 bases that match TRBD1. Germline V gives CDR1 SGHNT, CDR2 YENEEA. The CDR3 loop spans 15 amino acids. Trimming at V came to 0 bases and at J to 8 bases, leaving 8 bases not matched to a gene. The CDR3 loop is CASSLDVRGRSGYTF. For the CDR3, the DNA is TGTGCCAGCAGCTTAGATGTCAGGGGGCGATCCGGCTACACCTTC.

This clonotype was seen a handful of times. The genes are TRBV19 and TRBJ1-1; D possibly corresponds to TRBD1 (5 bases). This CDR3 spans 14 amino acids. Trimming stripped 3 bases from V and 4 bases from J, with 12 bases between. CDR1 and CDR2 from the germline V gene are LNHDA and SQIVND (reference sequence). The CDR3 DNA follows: TGTGCCAGTAGTATCTTGGGGACTACCACTGAAGCTTTCTTT. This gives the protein CASSILGTTTEAFF.

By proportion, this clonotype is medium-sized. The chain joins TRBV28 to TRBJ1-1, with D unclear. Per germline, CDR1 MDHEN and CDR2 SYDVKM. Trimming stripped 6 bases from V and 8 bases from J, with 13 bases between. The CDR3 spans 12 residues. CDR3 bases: TGTGCCAGCAGCTTAAACAAGAAAGAAGCTTTCTTT. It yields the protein CASSLNKKEAFF.

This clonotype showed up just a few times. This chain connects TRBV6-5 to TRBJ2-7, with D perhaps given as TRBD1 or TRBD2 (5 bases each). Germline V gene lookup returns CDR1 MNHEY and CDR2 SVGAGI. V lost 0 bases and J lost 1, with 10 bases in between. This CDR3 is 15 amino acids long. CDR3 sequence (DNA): TGTGCCAGCAGTTACTCGAGGGACGGATCCTACGAGCAGTACTTC. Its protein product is CASSYSRDGSYEQYF.

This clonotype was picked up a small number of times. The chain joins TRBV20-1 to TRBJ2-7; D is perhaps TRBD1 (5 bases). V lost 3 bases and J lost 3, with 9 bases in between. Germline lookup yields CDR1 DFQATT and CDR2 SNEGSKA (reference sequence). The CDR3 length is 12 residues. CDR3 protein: CSASADSYEQYF. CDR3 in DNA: TGCAGTGCTAGTGCTGACAGCTACGAGCAGTACTTC.

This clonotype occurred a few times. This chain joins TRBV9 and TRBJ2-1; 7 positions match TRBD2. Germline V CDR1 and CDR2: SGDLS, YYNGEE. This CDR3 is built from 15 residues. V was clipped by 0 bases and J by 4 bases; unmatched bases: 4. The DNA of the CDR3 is TGTGCCAGCAGCGTAGGGACGGGAGGATACAATGAGCAGTTCTTC. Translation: CASSVGTGGYNEQFF.